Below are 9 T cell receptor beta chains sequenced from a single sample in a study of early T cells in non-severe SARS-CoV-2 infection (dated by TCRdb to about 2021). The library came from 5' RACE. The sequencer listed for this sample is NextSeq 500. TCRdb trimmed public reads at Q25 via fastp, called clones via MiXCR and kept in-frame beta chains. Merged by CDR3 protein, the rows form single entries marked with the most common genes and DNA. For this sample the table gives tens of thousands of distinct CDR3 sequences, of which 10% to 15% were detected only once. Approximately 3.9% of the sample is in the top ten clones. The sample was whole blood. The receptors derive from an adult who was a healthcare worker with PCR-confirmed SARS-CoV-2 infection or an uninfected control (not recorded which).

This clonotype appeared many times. The CDR3 protein is CASSSQGGTEAFF. CDR3 nucleotide sequence: TGTGCCAGCAGCTCCCAGGGAGGGACTGAAGCTTTCTTT. The V call is TRBV7-3, the J call TRBJ1-1; D is possibly TRBD1 (5 bases). The CDR3 extends over 13 amino acids. Trimming pared 4 bases from V and 5 bases from J, leaving 11 bases between. CDR1 and CDR2 from the germline V gene are SGHTA and FQGTGA.

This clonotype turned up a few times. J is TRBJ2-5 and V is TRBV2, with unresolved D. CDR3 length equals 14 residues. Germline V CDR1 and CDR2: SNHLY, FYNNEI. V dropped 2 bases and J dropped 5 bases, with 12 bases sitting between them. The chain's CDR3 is CASSETADLETQYF. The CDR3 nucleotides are TGTGCCAGCAGTGAAACGGCGGATTTGGAGACCCAGTACTTC.

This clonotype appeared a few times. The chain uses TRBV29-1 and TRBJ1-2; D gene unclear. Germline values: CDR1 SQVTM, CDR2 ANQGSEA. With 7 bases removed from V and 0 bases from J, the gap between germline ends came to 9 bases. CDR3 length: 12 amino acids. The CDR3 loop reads CSGEVSNYGYTF. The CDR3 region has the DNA TGCAGCGGTGAGGTGTCTAACTATGGCTACACCTTC.

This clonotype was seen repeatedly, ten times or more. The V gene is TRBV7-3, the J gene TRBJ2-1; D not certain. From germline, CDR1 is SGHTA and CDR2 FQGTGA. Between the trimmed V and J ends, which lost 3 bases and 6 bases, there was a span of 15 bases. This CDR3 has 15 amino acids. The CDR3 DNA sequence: TGTGCCAGCAGCTTTTTTCCGGCTACGTCCAATGAGCAGTTCTTC. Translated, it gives CASSFFPATSNEQFF. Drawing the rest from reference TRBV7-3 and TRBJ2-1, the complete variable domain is GAGVSQTPSNKVTEKGKYVELRCDPISGHTALYWYRQSLGQGPEFLIYFQGTGAADDSGLPNDRFFAVRPEGSVSTLKIQRTERGDSAVYLCASSFFPATSNEQFFGPGTRLTVL.

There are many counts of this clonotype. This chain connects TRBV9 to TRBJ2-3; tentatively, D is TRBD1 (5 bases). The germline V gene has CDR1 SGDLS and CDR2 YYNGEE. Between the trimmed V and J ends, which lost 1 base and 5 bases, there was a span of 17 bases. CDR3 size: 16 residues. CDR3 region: CASSVSEQANLDTQYF. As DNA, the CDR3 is TGTGCCAGCAGCGTAAGTGAACAGGCGAATCTAGATACGCAGTATTTT.

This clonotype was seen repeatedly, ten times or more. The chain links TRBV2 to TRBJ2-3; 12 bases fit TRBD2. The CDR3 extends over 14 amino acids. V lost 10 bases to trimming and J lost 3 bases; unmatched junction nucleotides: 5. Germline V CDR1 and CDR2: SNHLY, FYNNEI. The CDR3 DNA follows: TGTGCCACCCTGACTAGCGGGAGAACAGATACGCAGTATTTT. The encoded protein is CATLTSGRTDTQYF.

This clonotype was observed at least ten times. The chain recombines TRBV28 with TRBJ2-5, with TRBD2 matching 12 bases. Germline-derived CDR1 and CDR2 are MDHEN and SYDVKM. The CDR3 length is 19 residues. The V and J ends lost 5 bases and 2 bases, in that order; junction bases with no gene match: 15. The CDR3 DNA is TGTGCCAGCAGTCCCTTACGGTCCGGGACTAGCGGGTCGCAAGAGACCCAGTACTTC. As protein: CASSPLRSGTSGSQETQYF.

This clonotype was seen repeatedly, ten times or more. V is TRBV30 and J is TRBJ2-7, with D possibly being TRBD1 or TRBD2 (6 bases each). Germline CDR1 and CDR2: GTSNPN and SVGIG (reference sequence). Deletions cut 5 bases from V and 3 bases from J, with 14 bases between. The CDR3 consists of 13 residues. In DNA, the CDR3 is TGTGCCTGGGCCGGGGGCCTCGACTACGAGCAGTACTTC. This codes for CAWAGGLDYEQYF.

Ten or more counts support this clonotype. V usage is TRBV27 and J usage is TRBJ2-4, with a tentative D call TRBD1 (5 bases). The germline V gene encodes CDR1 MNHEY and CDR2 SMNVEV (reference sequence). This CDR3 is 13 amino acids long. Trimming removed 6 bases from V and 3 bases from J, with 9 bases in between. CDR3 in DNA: TGTGCCAGCAGCTCTACAGGCAAAAACATTCAGTACTTC. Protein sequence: CASSSTGKNIQYF.